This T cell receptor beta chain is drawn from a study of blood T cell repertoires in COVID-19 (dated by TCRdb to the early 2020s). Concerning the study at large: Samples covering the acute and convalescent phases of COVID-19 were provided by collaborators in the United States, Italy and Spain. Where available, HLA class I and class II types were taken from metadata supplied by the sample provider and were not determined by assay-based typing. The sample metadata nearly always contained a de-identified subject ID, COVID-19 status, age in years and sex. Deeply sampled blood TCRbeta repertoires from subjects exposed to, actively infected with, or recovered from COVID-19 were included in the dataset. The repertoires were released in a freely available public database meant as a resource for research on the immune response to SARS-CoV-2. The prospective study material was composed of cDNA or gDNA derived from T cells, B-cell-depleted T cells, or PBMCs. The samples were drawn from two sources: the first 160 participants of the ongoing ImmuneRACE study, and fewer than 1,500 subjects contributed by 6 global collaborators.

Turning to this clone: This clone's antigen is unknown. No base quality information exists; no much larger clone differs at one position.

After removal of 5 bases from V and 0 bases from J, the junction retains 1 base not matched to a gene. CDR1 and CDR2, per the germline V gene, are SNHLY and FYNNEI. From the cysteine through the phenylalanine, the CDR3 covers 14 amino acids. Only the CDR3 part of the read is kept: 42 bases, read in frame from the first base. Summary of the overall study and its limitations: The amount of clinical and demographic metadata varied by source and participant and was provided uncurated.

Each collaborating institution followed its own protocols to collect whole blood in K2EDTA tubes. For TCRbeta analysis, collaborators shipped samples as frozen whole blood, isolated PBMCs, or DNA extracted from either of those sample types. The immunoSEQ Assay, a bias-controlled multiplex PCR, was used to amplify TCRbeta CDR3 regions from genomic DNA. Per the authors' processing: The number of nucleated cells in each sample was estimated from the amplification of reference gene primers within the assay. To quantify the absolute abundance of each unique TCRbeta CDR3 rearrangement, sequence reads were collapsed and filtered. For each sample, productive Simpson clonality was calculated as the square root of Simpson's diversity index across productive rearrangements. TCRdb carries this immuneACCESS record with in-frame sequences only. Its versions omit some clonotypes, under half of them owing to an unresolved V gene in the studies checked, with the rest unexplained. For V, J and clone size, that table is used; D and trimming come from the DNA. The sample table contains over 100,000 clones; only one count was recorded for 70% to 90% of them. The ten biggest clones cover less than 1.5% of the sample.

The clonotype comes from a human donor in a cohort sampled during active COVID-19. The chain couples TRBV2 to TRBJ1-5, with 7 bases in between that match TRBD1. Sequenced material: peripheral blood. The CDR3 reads CASSTGASNQPQHF. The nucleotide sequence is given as TGTGCCAGCAGTACAGGGGCTAGCAATCAGCCCCAGCATTTT.